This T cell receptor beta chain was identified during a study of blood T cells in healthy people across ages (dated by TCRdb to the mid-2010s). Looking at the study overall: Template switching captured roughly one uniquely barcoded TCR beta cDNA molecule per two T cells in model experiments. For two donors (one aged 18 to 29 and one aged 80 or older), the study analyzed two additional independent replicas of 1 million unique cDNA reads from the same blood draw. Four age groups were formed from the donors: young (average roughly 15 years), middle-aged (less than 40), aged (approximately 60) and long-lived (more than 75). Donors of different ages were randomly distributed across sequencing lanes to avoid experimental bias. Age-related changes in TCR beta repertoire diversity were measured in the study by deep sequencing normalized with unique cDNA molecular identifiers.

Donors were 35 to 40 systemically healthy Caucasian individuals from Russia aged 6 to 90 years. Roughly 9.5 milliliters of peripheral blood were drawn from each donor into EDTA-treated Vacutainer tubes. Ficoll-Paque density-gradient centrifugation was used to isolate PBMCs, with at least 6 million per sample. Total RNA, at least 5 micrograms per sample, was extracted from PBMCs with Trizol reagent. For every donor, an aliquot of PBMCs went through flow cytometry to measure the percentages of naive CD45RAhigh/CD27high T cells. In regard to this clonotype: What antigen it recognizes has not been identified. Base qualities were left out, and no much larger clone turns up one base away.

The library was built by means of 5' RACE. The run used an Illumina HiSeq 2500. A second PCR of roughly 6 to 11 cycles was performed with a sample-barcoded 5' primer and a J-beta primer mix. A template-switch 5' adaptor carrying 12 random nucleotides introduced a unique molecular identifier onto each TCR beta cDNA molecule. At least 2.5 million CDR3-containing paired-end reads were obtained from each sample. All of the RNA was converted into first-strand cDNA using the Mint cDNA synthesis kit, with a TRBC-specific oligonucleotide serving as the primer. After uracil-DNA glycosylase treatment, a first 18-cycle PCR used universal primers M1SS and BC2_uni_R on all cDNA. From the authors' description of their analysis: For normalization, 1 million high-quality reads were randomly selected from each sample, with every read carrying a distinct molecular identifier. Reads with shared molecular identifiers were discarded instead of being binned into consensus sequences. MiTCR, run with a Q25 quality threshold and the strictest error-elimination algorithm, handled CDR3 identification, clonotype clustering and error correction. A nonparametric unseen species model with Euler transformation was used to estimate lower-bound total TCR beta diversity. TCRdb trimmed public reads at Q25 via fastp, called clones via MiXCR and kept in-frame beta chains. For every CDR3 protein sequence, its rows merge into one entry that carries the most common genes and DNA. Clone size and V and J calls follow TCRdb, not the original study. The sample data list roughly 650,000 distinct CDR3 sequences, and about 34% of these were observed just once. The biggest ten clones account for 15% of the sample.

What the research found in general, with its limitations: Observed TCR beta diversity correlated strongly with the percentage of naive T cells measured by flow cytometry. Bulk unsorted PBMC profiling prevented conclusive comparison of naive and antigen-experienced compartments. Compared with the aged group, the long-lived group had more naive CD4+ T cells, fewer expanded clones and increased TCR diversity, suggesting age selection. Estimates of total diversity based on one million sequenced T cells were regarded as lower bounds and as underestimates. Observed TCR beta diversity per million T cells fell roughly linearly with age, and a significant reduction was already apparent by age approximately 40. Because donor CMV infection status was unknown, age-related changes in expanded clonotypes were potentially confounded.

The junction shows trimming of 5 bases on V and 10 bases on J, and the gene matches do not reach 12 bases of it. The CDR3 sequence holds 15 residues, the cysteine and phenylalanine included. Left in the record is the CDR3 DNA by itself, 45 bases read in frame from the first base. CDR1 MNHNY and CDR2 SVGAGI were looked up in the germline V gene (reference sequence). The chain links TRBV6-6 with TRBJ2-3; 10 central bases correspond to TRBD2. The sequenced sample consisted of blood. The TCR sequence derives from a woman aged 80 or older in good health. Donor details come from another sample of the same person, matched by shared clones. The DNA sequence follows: TGTGCCAGCAGTCACGTAGCGGGAGGTTTCGGTGCGCAGTATTTT. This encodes CASSHVAGGFGAQYF.